This T cell receptor (beta chain) derives from a study of T cells in Graves' hyperthyroidism and ophthalmopathy. The wider study: Peripheral blood collection took place at initial diagnosis, before any treatment.

Each person with ophthalmopathy scored at least 3 on the Clinical Activity Score, reached NOSPECS grade 4 or higher, and had been ill under 3 months. Researchers took RNA transcripts and amplified the TCR beta CDR3 regions from them. A set of HTBI primers served as the primers for a first-round RT-PCR of the TCR CDR3. One entry per CDR3 protein, called by TCRdb with MiXCR from the multiplex PCR reads. The sample carries 500,000 to 600,000 distinct CDR3 sequences, around 20% recorded once. CDR1 GTSNPN and CDR2 SVGIG come from the germline V gene (reference sequence). Trimming pared 3 bases from V and 3 bases from J, leaving 11 bases between. The CDR3 has 13 amino acids.

This sequence joins TRBV30 and TRBJ1-1; D is perhaps TRBD1 (5 bases). The clonotype comes from a man aged 35 to 55 with Graves' ophthalmopathy. Sequenced input: blood. The CDR3: CAWRAGLYTEAFF. CDR3 DNA sequence: TGTGCCTGGAGGGCAGGGTTGTACACTGAAGCTTTCTTT.